A single sample gave rise to the 14 T cell receptor beta chains below, sequenced in a study of post-analysis software for immune sequencing data. Study-level results: TRBV5-6, TRBV5-1 and TRBV20-1 belonged to a set of roughly 5 TRBV segments that were more frequent in patients than controls.

The antigens for these receptors are not known. Libraries were made from TCR beta cDNA, and they carried unique molecular identifiers. TCRdb passed the PCR reads through MiXCR, listing each CDR3 protein once. The sample shows about half a million distinct CDR3 sequences, 30% to 40% of them seen only once. Sample: blood. These receptors originate from a girl aged 2 to 17 with multiple sclerosis.

This clonotype was seen more than once but under ten times. This sequence joins TRBV10-2 and TRBJ2-3, with 9 bases matching TRBD1. The CDR3 runs to 14 residues. Trimming took 6 bases from V and 3 from J; bases not matched to a gene: 4. Germline loops: CDR1 WSHSY, CDR2 SAAADI. In nucleotides, the CDR3 is TGCGCCAGCAGGGGGACAGGGAGGACAGATACGCAGTATTTT. Encoded protein: CASRGTGRTDTQYF.

The chain carries TRBV29-1 and TRBJ2-7; D ambiguous. CDR3 length equals 12 residues. Germline loops: CDR1 SQVTM, CDR2 ANQGSEA. Between the trimmed V and J ends, which lost 5 bases and 2 bases, there was a span of 10 bases. The CDR3 region is CSVLVRTYEQYF. The CDR3 nucleotides are TGCAGCGTTTTGGTCCGAACCTACGAGCAGTACTTC.

This chain links TRBV7-6 with TRBJ1-4; no reliable D call. The CDR3 is 15 residues long. CDR1 and CDR2 from the germline V gene are SGHVS and FNYEAQ. V gave up 2 bases and J gave up 8 bases, with 15 bases separating them. The CDR3 coding sequence is TGTGCCAGCAGCTTAAGACCGGGCGGAGAGGAAAAACTGTTTTTT. Translation: CASSLRPGGEEKLFF.

This chain uses TRBV14 with TRBJ1-2, with 8 bases fitting TRBD1. The CDR3 covers 13 residues. V shed 3 bases, J shed 6 bases, and the junction held 3 bases outside the gene matches. Germline CDR1 is SGHDN and CDR2 is FVKESK. In DNA, the CDR3 is TGTGCCAGCAGCCACTCAGGGGGCGATGGCTACACCTTC. It codes for CASSHSGGDGYTF. The complete variable domain, with remaining parts taken from reference TRBV14 and TRBJ1-2, reads EAGVTQFPSHSVIEKGQTVTLRCDPISGHDNLYWYRRVMGKEIKFLLHFVKESKQDESGMPNNRFLAERTGGTYSTLKVQPAELEDSGVYFCASSHSGGDGYTFGSGTRLTVV.

This clonotype was counted a few times. The chain is built from TRBV11-2 and TRBJ2-5; TRBD2 agrees at 11 bases. Looked up from germline, CDR1 is SGHAT and CDR2 is FQNNGV. The CDR3 length is 17 residues. After removal of 3 bases from V and 3 bases from J, the junction contained 9 bases not matched to a gene. CDR3 DNA: TGTGCCAGCAGCTTTCCGGTCCCGGGACTAGCGGAAGAGACCCAGTACTTC. Translated, it gives CASSFPVPGLAEETQYF.

The rearrangement joins TRBV25-1 to TRBJ1-2; the D is unclear. Germline lookup yields CDR1 MGHDK and CDR2 SYGVNS. This CDR3 is built from 12 residues. The V end lost 7 bases, the J end lost 1 base, and 7 bases lay between the germline ends. In DNA form, the CDR3 reads TGTGCCAGCACGACGGGTAACTATGGCTACACCTTC. Translation gives CASTTGNYGYTF.

This clonotype was detected only a few times. The chain recombines TRBV9 with TRBJ2-3; 10 nucleotides match TRBD2. The CDR3 length is 15 residues. V shed 1 base, J shed 4 bases, and the junction held 3 bases outside the gene matches. The V gene's germline CDR1 is SGDLS and CDR2 YYNGEE. In nucleotides, the CDR3 is TGTGCCAGCAGCGTACAGCGGGGGGGCTCAGATACGCAGTATTTT. Its translation is CASSVQRGGSDTQYF. The full variable domain, in which reference TRBV9 and TRBJ2-3 provide the parts outside the CDR3, is DSGVTQTPKHLITATGQRVTLRCSPRSGDLSVYWYQQSLDQGLQFLIQYYNGEERAKGNILERFSAQQFPDLHSELNLSSLELGDSALYFCASSVQRGGSDTQYFGPGTRLTVL.

Only a few counts were recorded for this clonotype. The chain carries TRBV28 and TRBJ2-5, with 13 bases that match TRBD2. J was trimmed by 2 bases and V by 4 bases; bases with no gene match: 10. Germline lookup yields CDR1 MDHEN and CDR2 SYDVKM. The CDR3 totals 18 residues. CDR3 sequence: CASSSYTTSGGWQETQYF. In nucleotides, the CDR3 is TGTGCCAGCAGTTCCTATACGACTAGCGGGGGGTGGCAAGAGACCCAGTACTTC.

This chain uses TRBV7-2 with TRBJ2-3, with a tentative D call TRBD2 (6 bases). The CDR3 is made up of 16 amino acids. Looked up from germline, CDR1 is SGHTA and CDR2 is FQGNSA. The ends were cut back, 3 bases at V and 1 base at J, with 14 bases in the middle. The CDR3 nucleotides read TGTGCCAGCAGCTTTACCCGGGACTTTCGCACAGATACGCAGTATTTT. It translates to CASSFTRDFRTDTQYF.

The chain recombines TRBV6-6 with TRBJ1-2; 7 bases agree with TRBD1. Germline CDR1 MNHNY, CDR2 SVGAGI (reference sequence). With V trimmed by 5 bases and J by 4 bases, 7 bases remained unmatched. The CDR3 runs to 14 residues. The CDR3 nucleotides read TGTGCCAGCAGTACCAAGGGACAGATCTATGGCTACACCTTC. It specifies CASSTKGQIYGYTF.

This chain links TRBV3-1 with TRBJ1-1; D might be TRBD1 (5 bases). Germline lookup yields CDR1 LGHDT and CDR2 YNNKEL (reference sequence). The CDR3 sequence is 16 residues long. The ends were cut back, 3 bases at V and 3 bases at J, with 17 bases in the middle. The CDR3 loop is CASSQWKGDWYTEAFF. Written as DNA, the CDR3 is TGTGCCAGCAGCCAGTGGAAAGGGGATTGGTACACTGAAGCTTTCTTT.

The genes are TRBV29-1 and TRBJ2-3, with 8 bases identical to TRBD1. From germline, CDR1 is SQVTM and CDR2 ANQGSEA. Trimming took 6 bases from V and 0 from J; bases not matched to a gene: 2. The CDR3 runs to 13 residues. CDR3 protein: CSVGDRSTDTQYF. CDR3 sequence (DNA): TGCAGCGTGGGGGACAGGAGCACAGATACGCAGTATTTT.

The chain is built from TRBV2 and TRBJ2-1; 11 positions agree with TRBD2. The CDR3 has 14 amino acids. Trimming took 8 bases from V and 6 from J; bases not matched to a gene: 6. From germline, CDR1 is SNHLY and CDR2 FYNNEI. The CDR3 spells CASRVAGGTNEQFF. In DNA, the CDR3 is TGTGCCAGCCGGGTAGCGGGGGGGACCAATGAGCAGTTCTTC.

The table lists this clonotype with a few counts. The gene calls are TRBV29-1 and TRBJ2-5; 8 nucleotides line up with TRBD2. Germline lookup yields CDR1 SQVTM and CDR2 ANQGSEA. The CDR3 is 12 residues long. The V gene end was trimmed by 7 bases and the J gene end by 7 bases; junction bases not matched to a gene: 8. CDR3 bases: TGCAGCGCCGTCTTCGGGGGGGGGACCCAGTACTTC. Its protein is CSAVFGGGTQYF.